The next 24 T cell receptor beta chains were all read from a single sample in a study of blood T cell repertoires in COVID-19. Assay used: immunoSEQ multiplex PCR; TCRdb lists only in-frame clones, some missing. The sample has about 150,000 clones, about 85% seen once. The sample consisted of peripheral blood. These receptors were taken from a woman aged 55-75 years with COVID-19, enrolled during active disease.

The chain combines TRBV9 with TRBJ1-2; perhaps TRBD1 as D (5 bases). The V gene lost 5 bases and the J gene lost 3 bases, with 14 bases spanning the gap. Germline assignment: CDR1 SGDLS and CDR2 YYNGEE. The CDR3 totals 14 residues. The CDR3 region is CASRRVGGDYGYTF. Written as DNA, the CDR3 is TGTGCCAGCAGAAGAGTCGGGGGAGACTATGGCTACACCTTC.

This chain connects TRBV3-1 (or the pseudogene TRBV3-2) to TRBJ1-2; no reliable D call. V was cut by 2 bases and J by 2 bases, with 6 bases left in between. Germline CDR1 reads LGHDT; CDR2 reads YNNKEL (reference sequence). CDR3 size: 13 residues. The CDR3 coding sequence is TGTGCCAGCAGCCAACGACAAAACTATGGCTACACCTTC. As protein: CASSQRQNYGYTF.

This clone has just a few counts. The chain recombines TRBV5-1 with TRBJ1-1; TRBD1 aligns across 8 bases. CDR1 and CDR2 from the germline V gene are SGHRS and YFSETQ. The CDR3 runs to 13 residues. V dropped 4 bases and J dropped 5; count of bases not matched to a gene: 4. CDR3 protein: CASSGRQGTEAFF. In DNA form, the CDR3 reads TGCGCCAGCAGCGGAAGACAGGGGACTGAAGCTTTCTTT.

CDR3 sequence reads: CASSFASGDYNEQFF. CDR3 DNA: TGTGCCAGCAGTTTCGCTAGCGGAGATTACAATGAGCAGTTCTTC. V usage is TRBV27 and J usage is TRBJ2-1; 7 positions match TRBD2. Germline CDR1 is MNHEY and CDR2 is SMNVEV (reference sequence). V lost 3 bases, J lost 4 bases, and 6 bases stayed unmatched. The CDR3 runs 15 residues.

This chain connects TRBV14 to TRBJ2-3; maybe TRBD2 (7 bases). The CDR3 is 20 amino acids. Germline CDR1 is SGHDN and CDR2 is FVKESK. Trimming took 0 bases from V and 2 from J, leaving 24 bases between them. The CDR3, as DNA: TGTGCCAGCAGCCAAGATTTTGCGGGGGTGCGGGGGCAGCCCACAGATACGCAGTATTTT. This translates into CASSQDFAGVRGQPTDTQYF.

The table lists this clone with a count of one. The CDR3 DNA follows: TGTGCCAGCAGTTTATCTCCTCATAGCGGGAAAGATACGCAGTATTTT. Its translation: CASSLSPHSGKDTQYF. This chain connects TRBV27 to TRBJ2-3, with TRBD2 identical over 8 bases. CDR1 and CDR2 from the germline V gene are MNHEY and SMNVEV (reference sequence). The CDR3 covers 16 residues. Unmatched junction bases numbered 7, after V lost 0 bases and J lost 5 bases.

The CDR3 nucleotides are TGTGCCAGCAAGGGTGGACAGGGCGGACAGCCCCAGCATTTT. It yields the protein CASKGGQGGQPQHF. The V gene is TRBV28, the J gene TRBJ1-5; 8 bases align to TRBD1. The CDR3 totals 14 residues. Germline V gene data show CDR1 as MDHEN and CDR2 as SYDVKM. Unmatched junction bases numbered 9, after V lost 7 bases and J lost 7 bases.

The rearrangement joins TRBV7-2 to TRBJ2-2, with 9 bases matching TRBD1. V trimming: 3 bases; J trimming: 7 bases; junction bases outside the gene matches: 9. The V gene's germline CDR1 is SGHTA and CDR2 FQGNSA. This CDR3 spans 16 amino acids. As DNA, the CDR3 is TGTGCCAGCAGCTTTTACAGGGGGCCTGGAGGCGGGGAGCTGTTTTTT. Encoded protein: CASSFYRGPGGGELFF.

This chain connects TRBV5-6 to TRBJ2-5; TRBD2 agrees at 13 bases. The CDR3 runs 17 residues. Germline loops: CDR1 SGHDT, CDR2 YYEEEE. The junction had 10 bases not matched to a gene; V was cut back by 3 bases and J by 5 bases. In nucleotides, the CDR3 is TGTGCCAGCAGCTCCCGACTAGCGGGGGGCAGGCGGGAGACCCAGTACTTC. It is translated as CASSSRLAGGRRETQYF.

The rearrangement links TRBV5-1 to TRBJ2-2; the match to TRBD1 covers 8 bases. The CDR3 runs to 16 residues. Trimming cost V 1 base and J 4 bases; bases outside gene matches: 6. The germline V gene encodes CDR1 SGHRS and CDR2 YFSETQ. CDR3 nucleotide sequence: TGCGCCAGCAGCTTGAGGCAGGGGGCGGGCACCGGGGAGCTGTTTTTT. Translating it yields CASSLRQGAGTGELFF.

The chain employs TRBV9 and TRBJ1-6; possible D gene TRBD1, 6 bases. The CDR3 has 14 amino acids. Between the trimmed V and J ends, which lost 4 bases and 6 bases, there was a span of 11 bases. CDR1 and CDR2 from the germline V gene are SGDLS and YYNGEE. CDR3: CASSLLQGNSPLHF. In DNA form, the CDR3 reads TGTGCCAGCAGCCTCCTACAGGGTAATTCACCCCTCCACTTT.

V is TRBV11-2 and J is TRBJ1-2; D might be TRBD1 (6 bases). CDR1 and CDR2 (germline): SGHAT, FQNNGV. Trimming stripped 0 bases from V and 5 bases from J, with 13 bases between. This CDR3 has 15 residues. The CDR3, as DNA: TGTGCCAGCAGCTTAGATCGGAACAGGGTTTATGGCTACACCTTC. It encodes CASSLDRNRVYGYTF.

The V gene is TRBV5-1, the J gene TRBJ2-3; possibly TRBD2 for D (5 bases). This CDR3 has 14 residues. CDR1 is SGHRS, CDR2 YFSETQ, per germline. V lost 2 bases, J lost 3 bases, and 10 bases lay in between. The DNA of the CDR3 is TGCGCCAGCAGCTTAGAACGGAGGACAGATACGCAGTATTTT. Its translation: CASSLERRTDTQYF.

The V call is TRBV5-1, the J call TRBJ1-1; unclear D gene. With 6 bases removed from V and 0 bases from J, the gap between germline ends came to 9 bases. This CDR3 region has 13 residues. Germline CDR1 SGHRS, CDR2 YFSETQ. The CDR3: CASTNSMNTEAFF. The DNA for the CDR3 is TGCGCCAGCACCAATTCCATGAACACTGAAGCTTTCTTT. The complete variable domain, with remaining parts taken from reference TRBV5-1 and TRBJ1-1, reads KAGVTQTPRYLIKTRGQQVTLSCSPISGHRSVSWYQQTPGQGLQFLFEYFSETQRNKGNFPGRFSGRQFSNSRSEMNVSTLELGDSALYLCASTNSMNTEAFFGQGTRLTVV.

Only one count was recorded for this clone. J is TRBJ1-2 and V is TRBV6-5, with a weak D call TRBD1 (5 bases). Per germline, CDR1 MNHEY and CDR2 SVGAGI. The CDR3 is made up of 13 amino acids. V shed 7 bases and J shed 8 bases, with 17 bases lying between them. The CDR3 region has the DNA TGTGCCAGCACAACCGGACACCCGAAAGGCTACACCTTC. Its protein product is CASTTGHPKGYTF.

The V call is TRBV19, the J call TRBJ1-5; TRBD1 matches at 11 bases. CDR1 is LNHDA and CDR2 is SQIVND in the germline V gene (reference sequence). Unmatched junction bases numbered 3, after V lost 5 bases and J lost 6 bases. The CDR3 consists of 14 residues. This CDR3 is CASSGTGGLQPQHF. The CDR3 DNA sequence: TGTGCCAGTAGTGGGACAGGGGGTCTTCAGCCCCAGCATTTT.

A few counts support this clone. V and J are TRBV25-1 and TRBJ1-1; D is uncertain. The CDR3 length is 14 residues. Deletions cut 5 bases from V and 6 bases from J, with 16 bases between. Per the germline V gene, CDR1 is MGHDK and CDR2 is SYGVNS. The chain's CDR3 is CASSPVGELAEAFF. The CDR3, as DNA: TGTGCCAGCAGTCCGGTCGGGGAACTGGCTGAAGCTTTCTTT.

This clone was seen only once. The chain recombines TRBV5-5 with TRBJ1-1; tentatively, D is TRBD1 (5 bases). The CDR3 is 14 amino acids. Germline CDR1 is SGHKS and CDR2 is YYEKEE (reference sequence). With 2 bases removed from V and 11 bases from J, the gap between germline ends came to 19 bases. The DNA of the CDR3 is TGTGCCAGCAGCTTCCCCGGACATTTCCTCGGGGCTTTCTTT. This gives the protein CASSFPGHFLGAFF.

The V gene is TRBV5-4, the J gene TRBJ1-4; 8 bases are shared with TRBD1. Unmatched junction bases numbered 4, after V lost 4 bases and J lost 5 bases. The CDR3 is made up of 14 amino acids. Per germline, CDR1 SGHNT and CDR2 YYREEE (reference sequence). The CDR3 reads CASSTGQENEKLFF. The CDR3 bases are TGTGCCAGCAGCACGGGACAGGAGAATGAAAAACTGTTTTTT.

This clone has only a few counts. The chain combines TRBV2 with TRBJ1-1; TRBD1 might be the D (5 bases). Trimming stripped 5 bases from V and 5 bases from J, with 15 bases between. The CDR3 runs 14 residues. Germline CDR1 is SNHLY and CDR2 is FYNNEI. The CDR3 here is CASSRSLGGTEAFF. Here the CDR3 DNA reads TGTGCCAGCAGTAGAAGTTTGGGGGGAACTGAAGCTTTCTTT.

In its sample, this clone was seen once. This chain uses TRBV6-4 with TRBJ2-5, with a weak D call TRBD2 (5 bases). Trimming removed 5 bases from V and 5 bases from J, with 18 bases in between. Germline-derived CDR1 and CDR2 are MRHNA and SNTAGT. This CDR3 comprises 15 residues. In DNA form, the CDR3 reads TGTGCCAGCAGTTTGACGGGATCGCCCGCGGAGACCCAGTACTTC. Amino acids: CASSLTGSPAETQYF.

V gene TRBV9 combines with J gene TRBJ2-1, with D tentatively TRBD2 (6 bases). V dropped 0 bases and J dropped 1 base, with 17 bases sitting between them. Germline assignment: CDR1 SGDLS and CDR2 YYNGEE. CDR3 length equals 18 residues. The CDR3 here is CASSVGTILAKSYNEQFF. The DNA for the CDR3 is TGTGCCAGCAGCGTAGGGACTATCTTAGCAAAGTCCTACAATGAGCAGTTCTTC.

V and J are TRBV7-9 and TRBJ2-1; the D gene is possibly TRBD1 (5 bases). Germline V lookup: CDR1 SEHNR, CDR2 FQNEAQ (reference sequence). Trimming pared 2 bases from V and 10 bases from J, leaving 9 bases between. This CDR3 contains 12 residues. CDR3 nucleotides: TGTGCCAGCAGCTTATGGGCAGGGGAGCAGTTCTTC. Encoded protein: CASSLWAGEQFF.

CDR3 coding DNA: TGTGCCAGCGGAAGGAACAGGGATCACTATGGCTACACCTTC. As protein: CASGRNRDHYGYTF. This chain joins TRBV27 and TRBJ1-2; possible D gene TRBD1, 6 bases. This CDR3 has 14 amino acids. Germline-derived CDR1 and CDR2 are MNHEY and SMNVEV (reference sequence). V gave up 8 bases and J gave up 3 bases, with 16 bases separating them.